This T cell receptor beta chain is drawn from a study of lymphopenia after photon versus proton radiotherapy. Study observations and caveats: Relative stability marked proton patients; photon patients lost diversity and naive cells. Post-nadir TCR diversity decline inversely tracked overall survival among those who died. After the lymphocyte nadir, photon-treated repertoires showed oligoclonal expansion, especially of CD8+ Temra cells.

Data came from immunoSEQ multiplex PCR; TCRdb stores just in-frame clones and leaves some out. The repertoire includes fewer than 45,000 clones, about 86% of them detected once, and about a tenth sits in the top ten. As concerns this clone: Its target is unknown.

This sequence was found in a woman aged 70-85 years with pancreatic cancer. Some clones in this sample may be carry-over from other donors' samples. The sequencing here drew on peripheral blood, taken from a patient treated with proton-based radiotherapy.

For the CDR3, the DNA is TGTGCCAGCAGTTACAGCCTAGCGGAGGGGACAGATACGCAGTATTTT. Translation gives CASSYSLAEGTDTQYF. The chain links TRBV6-6 to TRBJ2-3, with 7 bases aligning to TRBD2. This CDR3 has 16 residues. Germline V gene data show CDR1 as MNHNY and CDR2 as SVGAGI (reference sequence). The V and J ends lost 2 bases and 3 bases, in that order; junction bases with no gene match: 8.